The 10 T cell receptor beta chains in this list originate from one sample, sequenced in a study of identical twins. TCRdb independently ran MiXCR on the 5' RACE reads; one entry per CDR3 protein. The table records approximately 410,000 distinct CDR3 sequences, roughly 18% of them present only once. Material: naive T cells sorted from blood. The origin of the receptors is a man aged 50 to 59 in good health.

The genes are TRBV20-1 and TRBJ1-1, with D perhaps TRBD1 (5 bases). The CDR3 sequence is 14 residues long. Between the trimmed V and J ends, which lost 3 bases and 2 bases, there was a span of 13 bases. Germline CDR1 and CDR2: DFQATT and SNEGSKA (reference sequence). CDR3 sequence (DNA): TGCAGTGCTAGGGAGGGGTCCACTAACACTGAAGCTTTCTTT. It yields the protein CSAREGSTNTEAFF.

The chain combines TRBV27 with TRBJ2-2, with 9 nucleotides matching TRBD1. The CDR3 length is 15 residues. Germline V gene data show CDR1 as MNHEY and CDR2 as SMNVEV (reference sequence). Trimming at V came to 2 bases and at J to 5 bases, leaving 3 bases not matched to a gene. CDR3 sequence reads: CASSLRQGVTGELFF. In DNA form, the CDR3 reads TGTGCCAGCAGTTTACGACAGGGGGTAACCGGGGAGCTGTTTTTT.

In DNA form, the CDR3 reads TGTGCCATCAGGGCCCAGGGGCCTACAGATACGCAGTATTTT. The encoded protein is CAIRAQGPTDTQYF. The genes are TRBV10-3 and TRBJ2-3, with D perhaps TRBD1 (6 bases). The CDR3 is made up of 14 amino acids. Germline-derived CDR1 and CDR2 are ENHRY and SYGVKD. V lost 6 bases to trimming and J lost 3 bases, with 13 bases between them.

V and J are TRBV6-2 or TRBV6-3 and TRBJ2-1, with D possibly TRBD2 on 5 matching bases. This CDR3 spans 17 amino acids. The V and J ends lost 2 bases and 5 bases respectively, with 19 bases between them. CDR1 and CDR2 (germline): MNHEY, SVGEGT. CDR3 in DNA: TGTGCCAGCAGTTACACCTTACTGCCGATGCGGGACAATGAGCAGTTCTTC. Protein sequence: CASSYTLLPMRDNEQFF.

Turning to this clonotype: An end of the junction does not agree with germline; a read error may underlie this. This chain connects TRBV10-3 to TRBJ2-1, with D possibly being TRBD1 (5 bases). Germline loops: CDR1 ENHRY, CDR2 SYGVKD. This CDR3 is 17 amino acids long. The CDR3 region is CVISALNTGIPYNEQFF. CDR3 nucleotide sequence: TGTGTCATCAGTGCTCTTAATACAGGAATTCCCTACAATGAGCAGTTCTTC.

This clonotype has at least ten counts. The CDR3: CASSVTSFGEQFF. The CDR3 nucleotides are TGCGCCAGCAGCGTTACTAGCTTCGGTGAGCAGTTCTTC. The rearrangement joins TRBV5-1 to TRBJ2-1; tentatively, D is TRBD2 (6 bases). CDR1 is SGHRS and CDR2 is YFSETQ in the germline V gene. The CDR3 is made up of 13 amino acids. The V gene lost 4 bases and the J gene lost 9 bases, with 14 bases spanning the gap.

Ten or more counts support this clonotype. The chain combines TRBV12-3 or TRBV12-4 with TRBJ2-1; the D is unclear. Trimming left V 0 bases short and J 9 bases short, with 18 bases between. CDR3 length: 16 amino acids. This CDR3 reads CASSLALTVTAAEQFF. The CDR3, as DNA: TGTGCCAGCAGTTTAGCGCTAACCGTAACAGCCGCTGAGCAGTTCTTC.

This clonotype was picked up many times. The CDR3 spells CSATAPPNTEAFF. As DNA, the CDR3 is TGCAGTGCTACGGCACCGCCGAACACTGAAGCTTTCTTT. The chain recombines TRBV20-1 with TRBJ1-1; unclear D gene. This CDR3 has 13 amino acids. V was pared by 4 bases and J by 1 base, with 10 bases between. Germline CDR1 DFQATT, CDR2 SNEGSKA (reference sequence).

V gene TRBV20-1 combines with J gene TRBJ2-1, with 16 bases identical to TRBD2. From germline, CDR1 is DFQATT and CDR2 SNEGSKA (reference sequence). There are 18 residues in the CDR3. Losses at the gene ends were 3 bases for V and 2 bases for J; bases not matched to a gene: 7. CDR3 sequence (DNA): TGCAGTGCTAGGGGACTAGCGGGAGGGCCCTCGACCTACAATGAGCAGTTCTTC. It codes for CSARGLAGGPSTYNEQFF.

In its sample, this clonotype was seen many times. The chain links TRBV7-9 to TRBJ2-1; no clear D. CDR3 length: 14 amino acids. V lost 7 bases and J 5 bases, leaving 15 bases between the germline ends. Germline lookup yields CDR1 SEHNR and CDR2 FQNEAQ (reference sequence). The CDR3 is CASTFTGTNNEQFF. CDR3 coding DNA: TGTGCCAGCACCTTTACGGGTACCAACAATGAGCAGTTCTTC.